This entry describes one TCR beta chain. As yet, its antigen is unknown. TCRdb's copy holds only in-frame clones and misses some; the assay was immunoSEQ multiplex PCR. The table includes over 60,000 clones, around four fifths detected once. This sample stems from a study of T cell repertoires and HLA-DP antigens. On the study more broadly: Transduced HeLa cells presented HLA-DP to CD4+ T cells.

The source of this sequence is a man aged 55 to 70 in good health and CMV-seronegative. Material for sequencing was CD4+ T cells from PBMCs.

CDR3 residues: CASSTSPDRVAFGANVLTF. The DNA for the CDR3 is TGTGCCAGCAGCACCTCACCGGACAGGGTTGCCTTTGGGGCCAACGTCCTGACTTTC. This chain connects TRBV7-9 to TRBJ2-6, with 8 bases identical to TRBD1. Germline V lookup: CDR1 SEHNR, CDR2 FQNEAQ (reference sequence). The J segment lost 3 bases and the V segment lost 5 bases, leaving 15 bases of the junction unmatched. The CDR3 is 19 amino acids.